This note documents a single TCR beta chain sequence. Its specificity is unknown. This sample was included in a study of cytomegalovirus exposure and HLA in healthy donors. Study-level information: Some 85 million unique TCRs, all from HLA-typed donors, were included in an early release of the data.

CDR1 and CDR2 (germline): LGHNA, YNFKEQ. There are 16 residues in the CDR3. After removal of 0 bases from V and 1 base from J, the junction contained 1 base not matched to a gene. The study sampled nominally healthy donors, though unrecorded immune exposures were likely. The primer mix had 60 Vbeta and 13 Jbeta primers. Libraries were prepared by immunoSEQ multiplex PCR; TCRdb keeps only in-frame clonotypes and omits some of them. Its table lists roughly 90,000 clones. Study-wide results and caveats: According to a later analysis, most TCR beta chains associated with CMV appeared HLA-restricted. The study assumed roughly uniform donor sequencing depth for presence/absence analyses.

Material: PBMCs. The clonotype originates from a man aged 50-60 years in good health and CMV-seropositive. The V gene is TRBV4-2, the J gene TRBJ2-3; TRBD2 matches 10 bases. The CDR3 DNA follows: TGTGCCAGCAGCCAAGATCTAGCGGGAGGCACAGATACGCAGTATTTT. This translates into CASSQDLAGGTDTQYF.